This T cell receptor (beta chain) appears in the sequencing data of a study of CD8 T cells in Susac syndrome. The multiple sclerosis control cohort comprised treatment-naive individuals presenting with stable or active relapsing-remitting disease. This CDR3 contains 14 residues. From germline, CDR1 is SGHRS and CDR2 YFSETQ. The V segment lost 2 bases and the J segment 2 bases; nucleotides outside the gene matches: 3. With respect to this clonotype: The antigen is not known.

Study-level findings and limits: An acknowledgment was made by the study that its TCR sequencing and HLA analysis involved relatively few individuals.

Reverse transcription of about 0.45 to 1 ug RNA used random hexamers. A multiplex approach, immunoSEQ multiplex PCR, amplified TCR beta CDR3 across 54 Vbeta and 13 Jbeta. TCRdb re-analysed the immunoSEQ multiplex PCR reads in MiXCR, keeping a single row per CDR3 protein. This table has a few hundred thousand distinct CDR3 sequences, 95% appearing once. The receptor comes from a human donor with multiple sclerosis. The chain is built from TRBV5-1 and TRBJ2-7; 8 bases are shared with TRBD1. What was sequenced was CD4+ T cells from PBMCs. The CDR3 DNA is TGCGCCAGCAGCTTCGGGACAGGAGCCTACGAGCAGTACTTC. It translates to CASSFGTGAYEQYF. The whole variable domain, filled in from reference TRBV5-1 and TRBJ2-7, reads KAGVTQTPRYLIKTRGQQVTLSCSPISGHRSVSWYQQTPGQGLQFLFEYFSETQRNKGNFPGRFSGRQFSNSRSEMNVSTLELGDSALYLCASSFGTGAYEQYFGPGTRLTVT.